This entry describes one T cell receptor (beta chain). No antigen is known for it. The V and J ends lost 1 base and 3 bases respectively, with 18 bases between them. Germline V gives CDR1 MGHRA, CDR2 YSYEKL. The CDR3 totals 17 residues. These data come from a study of shared clonotypes between healthy human individuals. TCRdb keeps only in-frame clones here, not all; method: immunoSEQ multiplex PCR. The table records over 1.5 million clones, 95% to 99% of them present only once. Study-wide results and limits: In contrast to clonotypes shared by all four donors, non-shared clonotypes had lower generation probabilities. The naive CD4 repertoires of a handful of donors were compared, and around 4.7% of clonotypes were shared.

The V call is TRBV4-1, the J call TRBJ1-2; unclear D gene. This clonotype was obtained from a man in his thirties or forties in good health. The source material was naive CD4+ T cells sorted from blood. Documented subset: CD45RA+ positively selected. This CDR3 reads CASSQVIWARTDYGYTF. In nucleotides, the CDR3 is TGCGCCAGCAGCCAAGTTATATGGGCTCGAACGGACTATGGCTACACCTTC.